The 25 T cell receptor beta chains in this list originate from one sample, sequenced in a study of T cell changes during pregnancy in multiple sclerosis. Repertoires were generated with immunoSEQ multiplex PCR, while TCRdb's copy carries only in-frame clones and drops some. The table has about 50,000 clones, 85% to 95% seen once. This sample comprised CD4+ T cells from peripheral blood mononuclear cells, obtained in the third trimester of pregnancy. The receptor source for this set is a female donor with multiple sclerosis, enrolled in a pregnancy study.

This clone was detected only once. V usage is TRBV27 and J usage is TRBJ2-7; 10 positions match TRBD1. Germline loops: CDR1 MNHEY, CDR2 SMNVEV (reference sequence). Trimming at V came to 4 bases and at J to 6 bases, leaving 9 bases not matched to a gene. The CDR3 consists of 15 residues. The CDR3 reads CASSYQGQGFREQYF. Written as DNA, the CDR3 is TGTGCCAGCAGTTACCAGGGACAGGGGTTTCGCGAGCAGTACTTC.

This chain uses TRBV2 with TRBJ1-1; D might be TRBD1 (6 bases). From germline, CDR1 is SNHLY and CDR2 FYNNEI. V lost 8 bases, J lost 1 base, and 11 bases lay in between. The CDR3 has 13 residues. CDR3 sequence (DNA): TGTGCCAGCGGTAGGACAGCGAACACTGAAGCTTTCTTT. Its protein is CASGRTANTEAFF.

This clone was recorded only once. The chain links TRBV7-2 to TRBJ1-3; no definite D call. Germline-derived CDR1 and CDR2 are SGHTA and FQGNSA. The CDR3 contains 14 residues. Trimming removed 7 bases at V and 4 bases at J, with 14 bases between. CDR3 DNA sequence: TGTGCCAGCACCCCTACGGGTTGGGGAAACACCATATATTTT. This translates into CASTPTGWGNTIYF.

The table lists this clone with a count of one. The chain has TRBV6-6 and TRBJ2-3, with TRBD2 matching 12 bases. Germline V gene sequence: CDR1 MNHNY, CDR2 SVGAGI (reference sequence). The junction had 4 bases not matched to a gene; V was cut back by 4 bases and J by 2 bases. The CDR3 sequence is 16 residues long. CDR3 coding DNA: TGTGCCAGCAGTTTAACTAGCGGGGGGATCACAGATACGCAGTATTTT. It yields the protein CASSLTSGGITDTQYF.

The J gene is TRBJ1-5, the V gene TRBV28; 9 nucleotides align to TRBD1. Germline CDR1 and CDR2: MDHEN and SYDVKM. J gave up 6 bases and V 6 bases, and 12 bases lay outside the gene matches. The CDR3 has 16 amino acids. The chain's CDR3 is CASSWGTGKYSQPQHF. CDR3 in DNA: TGTGCCAGCAGCTGGGGGACAGGGAAGTATAGTCAGCCCCAGCATTTT.

The chain combines TRBV6-1 with TRBJ2-4; D ambiguous. With 6 bases removed from V and 7 bases from J, the gap between germline ends came to 13 bases. CDR1 is MNHNS, CDR2 SASEGT, per germline. CDR3 length: 13 residues. CDR3 sequence reads: CASRTRSWNIQYF. The CDR3 bases are TGTGCCAGCAGGACGCGGAGCTGGAACATTCAGTACTTC.

The chain couples TRBV29-1 to TRBJ1-1; D remains ambiguous. The CDR3 contains 11 residues. The V end was cut by 5 bases, the J end by 4 bases, with 8 bases between. Germline V gene sequence: CDR1 SQVTM, CDR2 ANQGSEA. The CDR3 reads CSVSRLTEAFF. The CDR3, as DNA: TGCAGCGTTTCGCGACTCACTGAAGCTTTCTTT.

The J gene is TRBJ2-3, the V gene TRBV7-3; D is perhaps TRBD2 (7 bases). This CDR3 region has 17 residues. Germline V gene lookup returns CDR1 SGHTA and CDR2 FQGTGA. The V end was cut by 3 bases, the J end by 3 bases, with 19 bases between. In DNA form, the CDR3 reads TGTGCCAGCAGCTTGGGACCTCGGGGGGCCGGGACAGATACGCAGTATTTT. Protein sequence: CASSLGPRGAGTDTQYF.

The chain links TRBV10-3 to TRBJ1-1; D might be TRBD1 (5 bases). The CDR3 is 15 amino acids. CDR1 and CDR2 (germline): ENHRY, SYGVKD. V lost 0 bases and J 3 bases, leaving 11 bases between the germline ends. The CDR3 sequence: CAISESAGLHTEAFF. The CDR3 region has the DNA TGTGCCATCAGTGAGTCGGCGGGACTGCACACTGAAGCTTTCTTT.

V usage is TRBV7-2 and J usage is TRBJ2-2, with TRBD1 matching over 7 bases. CDR3 length equals 15 residues. J was trimmed by 7 bases and V by 4 bases; bases with no gene match: 9. Germline V lookup: CDR1 SGHTA, CDR2 FQGNSA. The CDR3 nucleotides read TGTGCCAGCAGCTCCAGGGGGAACAGGATCGGGGAGCTGTTTTTT. Translated, it gives CASSSRGNRIGELFF.

The chain couples TRBV6-5 to TRBJ1-4; D is possibly TRBD1 (6 bases). The CDR3 is 12 residues long. Trimming removed 6 bases at V and 5 bases at J, with 7 bases between. CDR1 and CDR2 from the germline V gene are MNHEY and SVGAGI. The CDR3 DNA sequence: TGTGCCAGCAGAGACAGGAATGAAAAACTGTTTTTT. Translation: CASRDRNEKLFF.

V is TRBV11-3 and J is TRBJ2-2; TRBD1 agrees at 8 bases. Germline lookup yields CDR1 SGHNT and CDR2 YENEEA. This CDR3 contains 15 residues. The junction had 7 bases not matched to a gene; V was cut back by 6 bases and J by 4 bases. The CDR3 DNA reads TGTGCCAGCAGAAATACAGGGGGTACCACCGGGGAGCTGTTTTTT. It encodes CASRNTGGTTGELFF.

V gene TRBV5-6 combines with J gene TRBJ1-2; 9 bases agree with TRBD1. The J segment lost 5 bases and the V segment lost 5 bases, leaving 10 bases of the junction unmatched. This CDR3 region has 15 residues. Germline lookup yields CDR1 SGHDT and CDR2 YYEEEE. For the CDR3, the DNA is TGTGCCAGCAGGATTCCGGGACAGGGTCCATATGGCTACACCTTC. Residues: CASRIPGQGPYGYTF.

V and J are TRBV6-6 and TRBJ2-1, with 10 bases aligning to TRBD1. Germline loops: CDR1 MNHNY, CDR2 SVGAGI (reference sequence). CDR3 size: 14 residues. J gave up 7 bases and V 11 bases, and 11 bases lay outside the gene matches. CDR3 nucleotide sequence: TGTGCCGCGCGTCGACAGGGGGCGGGGAATGAGCAGTTCTTC. It specifies CAARRQGAGNEQFF.

V usage is TRBV5-1 and J usage is TRBJ2-5; 7 nucleotides align to TRBD1. Germline-derived CDR1 and CDR2 are SGHRS and YFSETQ. This CDR3 has 15 amino acids. V shed 0 bases and J 7 bases; nucleotides not matched to a gene: 9. The CDR3 sequence is CASSLEGASMGTQYF. CDR3 bases: TGCGCCAGCAGCTTGGAGGGGGCCAGTATGGGGACCCAGTACTTC.

The V gene is TRBV7-5, the J gene TRBJ1-6; the table's TRBD1 call for D was not verified on the DNA. TRBV7-5 is tagged as a pseudogene. This CDR3 has 16 residues. CDR3 coding DNA: TGTGTCAGAAGCCAAGCGCCGACAGAGGATAATTCACCCCTCCACTTT. Residues: CVRSQAPTEDNSPLHF.

The chain carries TRBV11-2 and TRBJ1-1; D is possibly TRBD1 (6 bases). Germline lookup yields CDR1 SGHAT and CDR2 FQNNGV. V was cut by 5 bases and J by 5 bases, with 18 bases left in between. This CDR3 is built from 15 residues. In DNA, the CDR3 is TGTGCCAGCAGCGGCACATCCACAGGGAGTACTGAAGCTTTCTTT. Protein sequence: CASSGTSTGSTEAFF.

This clone showed up just a few times. The chain recombines TRBV6-6 with TRBJ1-1; TRBD1 might be the D (5 bases). V dropped 6 bases and J dropped 3 bases, with 17 bases sitting between them. CDR1 and CDR2 (germline): MNHNY, SVGAGI (reference sequence). This CDR3 contains 15 residues. The DNA for the CDR3 is TGTGCCAGCAGCCCATTACCGCGGGGGGACACTGAAGCTTTCTTT. Its protein is CASSPLPRGDTEAFF.

The J gene is TRBJ2-1, the V gene TRBV30; possibly TRBD1 for D (5 bases). CDR3 length equals 16 residues. V lost 4 bases and J 7 bases, leaving 23 bases between the germline ends. Germline CDR1 is GTSNPN and CDR2 is SVGIG (reference sequence). The CDR3 DNA sequence: TGTGCCTGGACTCTAGGCATGCCAGGGAAGAGAAATGAGCAGTTCTTC. Translation gives CAWTLGMPGKRNEQFF.

The chain recombines TRBV2 with TRBJ2-3, with 13 bases lining up with TRBD2. CDR1 is SNHLY, CDR2 FYNNEI, per germline. Trimming took 3 bases from V and 5 from J; bases not matched to a gene: 8. The CDR3 loop spans 17 amino acids. CDR3 nucleotide sequence: TGTGCCAGCAGTGAGGGACGCACTAGCGGGGGGGGAGATACGCAGTATTTT. It yields the protein CASSEGRTSGGGDTQYF.

The rearrangement joins TRBV7-2 to TRBJ2-5; a possible D gene is TRBD2 (6 bases). Between the trimmed V and J ends, which lost 5 bases and 4 bases, there was a span of 14 bases. CDR1 is SGHTA, CDR2 FQGNSA, per germline. The CDR3 covers 14 residues. CDR3 residues: CASSEGGALETQYF. The DNA of the CDR3 is TGTGCCAGCAGCGAGGGCGGGGCTCTAGAGACCCAGTACTTC.

The J gene is TRBJ2-1, the V gene TRBV29-1, with 16 bases fitting TRBD2. V lost 4 bases, J lost 5 bases, and 8 bases stayed unmatched. The CDR3 runs to 17 residues. The germline CDR1 and CDR2 sequences are SQVTM and ANQGSEA. Here the CDR3 reads CSVGGLAGGPRHNEQFF. In DNA, the CDR3 is TGCAGCGTTGGGGGACTAGCGGGGGGGCCTAGGCACAATGAGCAGTTCTTC.

The rearrangement uses TRBV7-2 and TRBJ2-4; 9 nucleotides match TRBD2. Germline V lookup: CDR1 SGHTA, CDR2 FQGNSA. Trimming at V came to 5 bases and at J to 7 bases, leaving 18 bases not matched to a gene. This CDR3 is built from 18 residues. CDR3 in amino acids: CASSASGTSSPGGNIQYF. CDR3 sequence (DNA): TGTGCCAGCAGCGCCTCCGGGACTAGCTCGCCGGGGGGGAACATTCAGTACTTC. The full variable domain, with the rest looked up from reference TRBV7-2 and TRBJ2-4, is GAGVSQSPSNKVTEKGKDVELRCDPISGHTALYWYRQSLGQGLEFLIYFQGNSAPDKSGLPSDRFSAERTGGSVSTLTIQRTQQEDSAVYLCASSASGTSSPGGNIQYFGAGTRLSVL.

The rearrangement uses TRBV2 and TRBJ1-4, with D perhaps matching TRBD1 (6 bases). In germline, CDR1 is SNHLY, CDR2 FYNNEI. The CDR3 runs to 14 residues. Trimming left V 2 bases short and J 7 bases short, with 11 bases between. CDR3: CASSEQGSGEKLFF. CDR3 DNA: TGTGCCAGCAGTGAACAGGGGAGCGGTGAAAAACTGTTTTTT.

This clone was seen only a few times. The chain employs TRBV19 and TRBJ1-1; 7 bases align to TRBD1. The CDR3 has 11 residues. Germline loops: CDR1 LNHDA, CDR2 SQIVND (reference sequence). V lost 10 bases to trimming and J lost 8 bases; unmatched junction nucleotides: 7. CDR3 DNA: TGTGCCACCAAAACAGGGGTAGAAGCTTTCTTT. Its translation: CATKTGVEAFF.